The sequence of this T cell receptor beta chain was determined in a study of human CD8 memory T cell subsets. It was CCR7+ PD-1+ TIGIT+ early memory CD8+ T cells with exhausted-like traits that constituted TPEX cells. Duplicate vials holding 150,000 sorted CD8+ T cells per subset yielded the RNA. UMI-labeled 5' RACE was used, and it produced the TCR beta libraries. TCRdb reprocessed the 5' RACE reads and stores each CDR3 protein as one record, lacking DNA. The sample holds around 6,500 distinct CDR3 sequences. Points on this clonotype: Its specificity is not known.

Germline CDR1 is MNHEY and CDR2 is SVGAGI. The CDR3 has 13 amino acids. Whole-study findings and limits: When compared with each other, stem-like memory and precursor exhausted T cell repertoires showed minimal overlap.

The sequencing input was CD8+ T cells from PBMCs. This rearrangement joins TRBV6-5 to TRBJ2-7. This receptor was obtained from a human donor in good health. CDR3 residues: CASSYSTSYEQYF.